The 14 T cell receptor beta chains reported below all come from one sample, sequenced in a study of blood T cell repertoires in COVID-19. Method: immunoSEQ multiplex PCR; TCRdb's copy keeps in-frame clones and lacks some. This table holds approximately 90,000 clones, approximately 80% found once. Sequencing input: peripheral blood. Receptors were obtained from a woman older than 75 with acute or convalescent COVID-19.

This clone was found a few times. The DNA for the CDR3 is TGTGCCAGCAGCTCCTACAGGGGGCGCGGCTATGGCTACACCTTC. Its translation: CASSSYRGRGYGYTF. V usage is TRBV11-2 and J usage is TRBJ1-2, with 9 bases that match TRBD1. Germline V CDR1 and CDR2: SGHAT, FQNNGV. This CDR3 has 15 residues. V shed 4 bases, J shed 4 bases, and the junction held 7 bases outside the gene matches.

V is TRBV18 and J is TRBJ1-6; possible D gene TRBD1, 6 bases. The CDR3 consists of 16 residues. Trimming pared 0 bases from V and 5 bases from J, leaving 11 bases between. Germline-derived CDR1 and CDR2 are KGHSH and LQKENI. The CDR3 spells CASSPPSRQDNSPLHF. DNA for the CDR3: TGTGCCAGCTCACCACCGTCTAGACAGGATAATTCACCCCTCCACTTT.

The chain uses TRBV7-9 and TRBJ2-5; 9 bases line up with TRBD1. Germline lookup yields CDR1 SEHNR and CDR2 FQNEAQ (reference sequence). After removal of 1 base from V and 2 bases from J, the junction contained 2 bases not matched to a gene. This CDR3 has 15 amino acids. The CDR3 loop is CASSLDGTGQETQYF. CDR3 in DNA: TGTGCCAGCAGCTTAGATGGGACAGGGCAAGAGACCCAGTACTTC.

V gene TRBV6-5 combines with J gene TRBJ2-7; 11 bases are shared with TRBD1. V lost 5 bases and J lost 5; bases outside the gene matches: 5. This CDR3 has 14 amino acids. Germline CDR1 is MNHEY and CDR2 is SVGAGI. The DNA of the CDR3 is TGTGCCAGCAGTCACGGACAGGGGGCTGACGAGCAGTACTTC. Its protein product is CASSHGQGADEQYF.

This clone has only a few counts. The rearrangement joins TRBV5-1 to TRBJ2-7; TRBD1 might be the D (5 bases). Germline assignment: CDR1 SGHRS and CDR2 YFSETQ. The CDR3 extends over 14 amino acids. V was cut by 3 bases and J by 7 bases, with 17 bases left in between. CDR3 protein: CASSSTGNLREQYF. The CDR3 coding sequence is TGCGCCAGCAGCTCTACAGGCAATCTGAGGGAGCAGTACTTC.

The gene calls are TRBV2 and TRBJ2-4; D is uncertain. CDR3 length: 17 amino acids. The V end was cut by 8 bases, the J end by 0 bases, with 20 bases between. The V gene's germline CDR1 is SNHLY and CDR2 FYNNEI. This CDR3 reads CASSLSSRILAKNIQYF. The CDR3 nucleotides are TGTGCCAGCTCCCTGAGCAGCAGGATACTAGCCAAAAACATTCAGTACTTC.

V usage is TRBV7-3 and J usage is TRBJ1-6, with 8 bases fitting TRBD1. CDR1 is SGHTA, CDR2 FQGTGA, per germline. This CDR3 is 23 amino acids long. V lost 1 base and J lost 0; bases outside the gene matches: 20. The CDR3 protein is CASSLINYRSGGSWSSYNSPLHF. DNA for the CDR3: TGTGCCAGCAGCTTAATCAATTACAGGTCAGGGGGCTCATGGAGCTCCTATAATTCACCCCTCCACTTT.

The chain carries TRBV2 and TRBJ1-6; 8 bases fit TRBD1. In germline, CDR1 is SNHLY, CDR2 FYNNEI. The V and J ends lost 5 bases and 7 bases, in that order; junction bases with no gene match: 7. The length of the CDR3 is 15 residues. DNA for the CDR3: TGTGCCAGCAGTCCCGGACAGGGAGGGAATTCACCCCTCCACTTT. Translating gives CASSPGQGGNSPLHF.

This clone was observed a few times. The J gene is TRBJ1-2, the V gene TRBV6-5; D may be TRBD1 (6 bases). Germline V gene sequence: CDR1 MNHEY, CDR2 SVGAGI. The CDR3 length is 14 residues. V shed 2 bases and J shed 6 bases, with 13 bases lying between them. CDR3 sequence: CASSYRRAGDGYTF. The CDR3 nucleotides are TGTGCCAGCAGTTACCGTAGGGCAGGGGATGGCTACACCTTC.

V gene TRBV2 combines with J gene TRBJ1-6; TRBD1 agrees at 7 bases. CDR1 and CDR2 from the germline V gene are SNHLY and FYNNEI. V shed 6 bases, J shed 4 bases, and the junction held 6 bases outside the gene matches. This CDR3 region has 15 residues. The CDR3 is CASRLTGPYNSPLHF. DNA of the CDR3: TGTGCCAGCAGGCTGACAGGGCCATATAATTCACCCCTCCACTTT.

The chain uses TRBV25-1 and TRBJ1-4, with D possibly being TRBD1 (6 bases). The CDR3 has 12 residues. V lost 6 bases, J lost 5 bases, and 7 bases lay in between. CDR1 MGHDK and CDR2 SYGVNS come from the germline V gene. CDR3 DNA: TGTGCCAGCAGCAGGGGAAATGAAAAACTGTTTTTT. Translated, it gives CASSRGNEKLFF. Supplemented by reference TRBV25-1 and TRBJ1-4, the full variable domain reads EADIYQTPRYLVIGTGKKITLECSQTMGHDKMYWYQQDPGMELHLIHYSYGVNSTEKGDLSSESTVSRIRTEHFPLTLESARPSHTSQYLCASSRGNEKLFFGSGTQLSVL.

The gene calls are TRBV7-6 and TRBJ2-5, with TRBD2 identical over 7 bases. The CDR3 has 16 residues. V lost 6 bases to trimming and J lost 4 bases; unmatched junction nucleotides: 14. CDR1 is SGHVS and CDR2 is FNYEAQ in the germline V gene. The CDR3 DNA reads as TGTGCCAGCAGAAGCAATCGTCTATCGGGGGGAGAGACCCAGTACTTC. This gives the protein CASRSNRLSGGETQYF.

This clone turned up a few times. The chain recombines TRBV7-2 with TRBJ2-1, with 7 bases that match TRBD2. There are 14 residues in the CDR3. Looked up from germline, CDR1 is SGHTA and CDR2 is FQGNSA. V trimming: 5 bases; J trimming: 3 bases; junction bases outside the gene matches: 4. The CDR3: CASSNSGYYNEQFF. In nucleotides, the CDR3 is TGTGCCAGCAGCAATAGCGGGTACTACAATGAGCAGTTCTTC.

V is TRBV9 and J is TRBJ2-1, with a tentative D call TRBD2 (5 bases). Germline values: CDR1 SGDLS, CDR2 YYNGEE. Deletions cut 5 bases from V and 8 bases from J, with 17 bases between. This CDR3 spans 14 amino acids. DNA for the CDR3: TGTGCCAGCAGTGTTGGGTGGGCCGGGGATGAGCAGTTCTTC. Translation gives CASSVGWAGDEQFF.